The sequence of this TCR beta chain was determined in a study of blood T cells in healthy people across ages. This clonotype was picked up one time. This CDR3 region has 14 residues. Trimming at V came to 4 bases and at J to 4 bases, leaving 5 bases not matched to a gene. The germline CDR1 and CDR2 sequences are LGHNA and YNFKEQ. PCR was performed a second time for roughly 7 to 12 cycles using a sample-barcoded 5' primer and a J-beta primer mix. One entry per CDR3 protein, called by TCRdb with MiXCR from the 5' RACE reads. The sample includes 1,300,000 or so distinct CDR3 sequences, around 59% of them seen just once.

This clonotype originated in a man aged 18 to 29 in good health. This chain joins TRBV4-2 and TRBJ2-3, with 7 bases identical to TRBD2. The sequenced sample was blood. Here the CDR3 reads CASSPRLAADTQYF. CDR3 sequence (DNA): TGTGCCAGCAGCCCCCGACTAGCTGCAGATACGCAGTATTTT.